The 3 T cell receptor beta chains in this list originate from one sample, sequenced in a study of regulatory T cells in long-lasting Graves disease. Investigators prepared the TCR beta libraries by applying iRepertoire HTBI primers and Arm-PCR of CDR3 regions. In TCRdb, the multiplex PCR reads were re-called with MiXCR into one record per CDR3 protein. The sample lists around 400,000 distinct CDR3 sequences, roughly 24% occurring once. The time point here: persistent/refractory GD, antithyroid drugs over 5 years with positive TRAb. From PBMCs, RNA was extracted and then used to make the TCR library. The starting material was peripheral blood mononuclear cells (PBMCs), obtained when the disease was refractory, from a patient treated with antithyroid drugs. These receptors were obtained from a middle-aged woman with Graves disease.

This clonotype has at least ten counts. The J gene is TRBJ2-2, the V gene TRBV12-3 or TRBV12-4; no firm D call. V was shortened by 6 bases and J by 6 bases, with 11 bases between the two germline ends. The CDR3 runs 13 residues. CDR3 amino acids: CASSPIPAGELFF. CDR3 sequence (DNA): TGTGCCAGCAGCCCGATCCCTGCCGGGGAGCTGTTTTTT.

This chain uses TRBV28 with TRBJ2-3; the match to TRBD2 covers 7 bases. Germline V lookup: CDR1 MDHEN, CDR2 SYDVKM. The junction had 6 bases not matched to a gene; V was cut back by 3 bases and J by 3 bases. The length of the CDR3 is 15 residues. Here the CDR3 reads CASSFEGGPTDTQYF. The CDR3 DNA reads TGTGCCAGCAGTTTCGAGGGAGGGCCTACAGATACGCAGTATTTT.

There are many counts of this clonotype. CDR3 in DNA: TGTGCCACGGCGCGGTTCGGGGCGAACACTGAAGCTTTCTTT. Translation gives CATARFGANTEAFF. This sequence joins TRBV15 and TRBJ1-1; possibly TRBD1 for D (5 bases). The V end was cut by 9 bases, the J end by 1 base, with 15 bases between. The CDR3 is 14 amino acids. In germline, CDR1 is LNHNV, CDR2 YYDKDF (reference sequence).